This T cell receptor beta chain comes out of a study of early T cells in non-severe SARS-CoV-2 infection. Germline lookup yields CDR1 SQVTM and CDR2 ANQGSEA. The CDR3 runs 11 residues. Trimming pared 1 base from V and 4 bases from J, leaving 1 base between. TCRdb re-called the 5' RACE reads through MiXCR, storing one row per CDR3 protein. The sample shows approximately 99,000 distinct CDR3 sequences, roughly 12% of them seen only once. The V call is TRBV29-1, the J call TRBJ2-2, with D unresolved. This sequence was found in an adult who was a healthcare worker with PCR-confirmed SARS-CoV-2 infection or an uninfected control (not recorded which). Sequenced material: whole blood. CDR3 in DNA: TGCAGCGTTGAAGCCACCGGGGAGCTGTTTTTT. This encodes CSVEATGELFF.